Listed here are 14 T cell receptor beta chains from one sample, sequenced in a study of shared clonotypes between healthy human individuals. The protocol was immunoSEQ multiplex PCR, while the TCRdb copy is restricted to in-frame clones and leaves out a portion. The sample shows about 1 million clones, about 80% of them seen only once. The sample consisted of memory CD4+ T cells sorted from blood. The subset was: CD45RA-negative fraction. Receptors originate from a man between 18 and 35 years old in good health.

This clone occurred once. This chain uses TRBV12-5 with TRBJ2-5; no clear D gene. The CDR3 runs to 12 residues. From germline, CDR1 is LGHNT and CDR2 FRNRAP. V lost 8 bases, J lost 4 bases, and 11 bases lay in between. The CDR3 sequence: CASSPAGETQYF. The DNA for the CDR3 is TGTGCTAGTTCCCCGGCAGGAGAGACCCAGTACTTC.

This clone was observed a few times. This sequence joins TRBV7-2 and TRBJ1-2; D remains unclear. Trimming left V 5 bases short and J 8 bases short, with 15 bases between. Germline CDR1 SGHTA, CDR2 FQGNSA. This CDR3 is built from 13 residues. CDR3 in amino acids: CASSIDKPNGYTF. For the CDR3, the DNA is TGTGCCAGCAGCATCGACAAACCCAACGGCTACACCTTC.

The chain employs TRBV12-5 and TRBJ1-2, with unresolved D. Trimming removed 3 bases from V and 7 bases from J, with 9 bases in between. The CDR3 spans 12 residues. Germline CDR1 and CDR2: LGHNT and FRNRAP. The CDR3 loop reads CASGFGLRGYTF. The CDR3 nucleotides read TGTGCTAGTGGTTTCGGGCTCCGTGGCTACACCTTC.

The CDR3 region is CASSSTGVHEQYF. In DNA, the CDR3 is TGTGCCAGCAGCTCAACAGGGGTCCACGAGCAGTACTTC. The J gene is TRBJ2-7, the V gene TRBV12-1; the table assigns TRBD1, which was not confirmed against the DNA. TRBV12-1 is a listed pseudogene. The CDR3 length is 13 residues.

The table lists this clone with a few counts. The chain combines TRBV29-1 with TRBJ1-1, with D tentatively TRBD1 (6 bases). The germline CDR1 and CDR2 sequences are SQVTM and ANQGSEA. The CDR3 contains 14 residues. The V gene lost 6 bases and the J gene lost 1 base, with 15 bases spanning the gap. The CDR3: CSVRPPGENTEAFF. CDR3 in DNA: TGCAGCGTACGACCCCCAGGGGAGAACACTGAAGCTTTCTTT.

This clone occurred a few times. The V call is TRBV2, the J call TRBJ1-2; the match to TRBD1 covers 10 bases. Looked up from germline, CDR1 is SNHLY and CDR2 is FYNNEI. The CDR3 loop spans 21 amino acids. The V segment lost 2 bases and the J segment 4 bases; nucleotides outside the gene matches: 22. CDR3 loop: CASSETILLTPQTGGRYGYTF. The CDR3 region has the DNA TGTGCCAGCAGTGAAACAATACTACTTACCCCCCAGACAGGGGGCCGCTATGGCTACACCTTC.

The chain recombines TRBV11-2 with TRBJ2-1; 7 nucleotides line up with TRBD1. Losses at the gene ends were 5 bases for V and 1 base for J; bases not matched to a gene: 11. Germline CDR1 is SGHAT and CDR2 is FQNNGV. The CDR3 has 17 amino acids. CDR3 sequence reads: CASSHLPQQGSYNEQFF. CDR3 in DNA: TGTGCCAGCAGCCACCTACCCCAACAGGGGTCCTACAATGAGCAGTTCTTC.

This clone was detected a few times. CDR3 DNA sequence: TGTGCTAGCCTATTTGGACAAAACACCGGGGAGCTGTTTTTT. Residues: CASLFGQNTGELFF. The V and J genes are TRBV12-5 and TRBJ2-2; D might be TRBD1 (5 bases). The germline V gene encodes CDR1 LGHNT and CDR2 FRNRAP. Trimming shortened V by 9 bases and J by 2 bases, and 13 bases separated the two germline ends. The CDR3 covers 14 residues.

This chain connects TRBV5-1 to TRBJ2-1; TRBD2 agrees at 8 bases. V was clipped by 2 bases and J by 6 bases; unmatched bases: 4. This CDR3 spans 14 amino acids. CDR1 and CDR2 (germline): SGHRS, YFSETQ. In DNA, the CDR3 is TGCGCCAGCAGCTTTAACGGGGGGGCCAATGAGCAGTTCTTC. Translation: CASSFNGGANEQFF.

The chain has TRBV11-3 and TRBJ2-2; D not resolved. CDR3 length equals 14 residues. V was trimmed by 0 bases and J by 4 bases, leaving 6 bases between them. From germline, CDR1 is SGHNT and CDR2 YENEEA. CDR3 amino acids: CASSLDGSTGELFF. The DNA of the CDR3 is TGTGCCAGCAGCTTAGATGGTTCCACCGGGGAGCTGTTTTTT.

The J gene is TRBJ2-6, the V gene TRBV10-1; TRBD1 matches at 11 bases. The length of the CDR3 is 16 residues. Germline-derived CDR1 and CDR2 are WNHNN and SYGVQD (reference sequence). Trimming at V came to 10 bases and at J to 0 bases, leaving 5 bases not matched to a gene. CDR3: CANRDRGASGANVLTF. The DNA for the CDR3 is TGCGCCAACCGGGACAGGGGGGCCTCTGGGGCCAACGTCCTGACTTTC.

J is TRBJ1-5 and V is TRBV28; 8 positions agree with TRBD1. The CDR3 sequence is 13 residues long. Looked up from germline, CDR1 is MDHEN and CDR2 is SYDVKM. Trimming took 5 bases from V and 8 from J; bases not matched to a gene: 5. The CDR3 loop reads CASSRTGREPQHF. CDR3 nucleotides: TGTGCCAGCAGTCGGACAGGGCGGGAGCCCCAGCATTTT.

This clone was observed once. One base separates it from a far larger clone, so it is likely a read error. Other nucleotide sequences from this sample produce the same CDR3. The chain has TRBV10-3 and TRBJ2-7; D remains ambiguous. V was cut by 4 bases and J by 4 bases, with 5 bases left in between. The CDR3 length is 11 residues. Germline V gene data show CDR1 as ENHRY and CDR2 as SYGVKD. CDR3 DNA: TGTGCCATCAGTGGGGGATACGAGCAGTACTTC. Its translation is CAISGGYEQYF.

The genes are TRBV7-2 and TRBJ2-7; 10 positions match TRBD1. The CDR3 length is 15 residues. Germline values: CDR1 SGHTA, CDR2 FQGNSA. V gave up 1 base and J gave up 3 bases; unmatched junction bases: 3. The CDR3: CASSLVTGGIYEQYF. In nucleotides, the CDR3 is TGTGCCAGCAGCTTAGTGACAGGGGGCATCTACGAGCAGTACTTC.